Ten or more counts support the clone carrying this T cell receptor beta chain. V shed 6 bases, J shed 0 bases, and the junction held 9 bases outside the gene matches. CDR3 length equals 16 residues. The germline V gene has CDR1 SQVTM and CDR2 ANQGSEA. These data come from a study of T-cell reconstitution after alpha-beta-depleted transplantation in children. Using unique molecular identifiers, the investigators prepared the TCRbeta library. In TCRdb, the PCR reads were re-called with MiXCR into one record per CDR3 protein. This table has 200,000 to 250,000 distinct CDR3 sequences, approximately 10% appearing once.

The gene calls are TRBV29-1 and TRBJ2-4, with 9 bases lining up with TRBD2. This TCR came from a human donor who donated a stem cell graft to a child with acute lymphoblastic leukemia. Here the sequenced sample was PBMCs from the stem cell graft donor, taken from the stem cell graft. This CDR3 is CSVISSSGVAKNIQYF. Written as DNA, the CDR3 is TGCAGCGTCATCTCCTCTAGCGGGGTAGCCAAAAACATTCAGTACTTC.